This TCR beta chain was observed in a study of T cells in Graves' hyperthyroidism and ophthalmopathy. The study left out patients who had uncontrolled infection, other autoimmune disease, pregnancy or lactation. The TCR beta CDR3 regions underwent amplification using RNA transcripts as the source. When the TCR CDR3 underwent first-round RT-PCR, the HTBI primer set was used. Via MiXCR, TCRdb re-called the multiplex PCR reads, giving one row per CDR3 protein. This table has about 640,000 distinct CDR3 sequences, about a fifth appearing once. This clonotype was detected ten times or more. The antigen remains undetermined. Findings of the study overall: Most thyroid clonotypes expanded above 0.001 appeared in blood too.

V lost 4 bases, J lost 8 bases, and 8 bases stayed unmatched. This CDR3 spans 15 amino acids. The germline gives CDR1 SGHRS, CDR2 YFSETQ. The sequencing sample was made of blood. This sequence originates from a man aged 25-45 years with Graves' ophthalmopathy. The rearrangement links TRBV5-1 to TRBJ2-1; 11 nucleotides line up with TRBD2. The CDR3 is CASSGGLAGFDEQFF. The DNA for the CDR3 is TGCGCCAGCAGCGGTGGACTAGCGGGCTTTGATGAGCAGTTCTTC.